This record covers a single T cell receptor (beta chain). The data are from a study of blood T cell repertoires in COVID-19. Looking at the study overall: Specimens from acute and convalescent COVID-19 originated in the United States, Italy and Spain. Sources were T cells, B-cell-depleted T cells, or PBMCs; the material itself was cDNA or gDNA.

In the study's own analysis: Reference gene primer amplification gave estimated nucleated cell counts. Sequencing was performed with immunoSEQ multiplex PCR; in TCRdb, only in-frame clones are kept and a portion is missing. V and J calls and clone size are as listed in that table; D and trimming were resolved from the DNA. This sample carries a few hundred thousand clones, around 86% of them seen once, and the ten largest clones take approximately 3%. The CDR3 contains 17 residues. V trimming: 0 bases; J trimming: 3 bases; junction bases outside the gene matches: 7. CDR1 and CDR2 from the germline V gene are SGHRS and YFSETQ.

The clonotype was recovered from a woman aged 30 to 39 with active or convalescent COVID-19. The sample taken for sequencing was peripheral blood. V and J are TRBV5-1 and TRBJ2-4, with 9 bases lining up with TRBD1. The DNA of the CDR3 is TGCGCCAGCAGCTTGGCCGCCGGGGGACAGGGCAAAAACATTCAGTACTTC. Protein sequence: CASSLAAGGQGKNIQYF.